This T cell receptor (beta chain) was found in a study of tumor-infiltrating lymphocytes in primary liver carcinoma. With roughly 0.5 ug total RNA as template and a constant-region primer, TCR beta cDNA was made. Generation of the TCR beta libraries relied on three nested multiplex PCR rounds using slightly modified ARM-PCR. TRBV1-TRBV30 forward primers paired with a C-beta reverse primer drove the first two PCR rounds, ten to eleven cycles each. One entry per CDR3 protein results from TCRdb running MiXCR on the multiplex PCR reads. The sample includes approximately 73,000 distinct CDR3 sequences, 55% to 75% of them seen just once. Unsorted bulk tissue of about 18-32 mg yielded co-extracted RNA and DNA. Patients underwent surgical resection for primary liver carcinoma. Germline V gives CDR1 MNHEY, CDR2 SMNVEV (reference sequence). V was pared by 5 bases and J by 7 bases, with 11 bases of the junction left unmatched. The CDR3 contains 17 residues.

J is TRBJ2-1 and V is TRBV27, with 13 bases lining up with TRBD2. This TCR came from a man aged 40-49 years with primary liver carcinoma and hepatitis B virus infection. Sequences were obtained from liver tumor tissue from sampling region 4. Noted subset: tumor region T4, right-lateral pole. CDR3 loop: CASSPLPTSGRENEQFF. The CDR3 nucleotides read TGTGCCAGCAGTCCCCTCCCCACTAGCGGGAGGGAGAATGAGCAGTTCTTC.